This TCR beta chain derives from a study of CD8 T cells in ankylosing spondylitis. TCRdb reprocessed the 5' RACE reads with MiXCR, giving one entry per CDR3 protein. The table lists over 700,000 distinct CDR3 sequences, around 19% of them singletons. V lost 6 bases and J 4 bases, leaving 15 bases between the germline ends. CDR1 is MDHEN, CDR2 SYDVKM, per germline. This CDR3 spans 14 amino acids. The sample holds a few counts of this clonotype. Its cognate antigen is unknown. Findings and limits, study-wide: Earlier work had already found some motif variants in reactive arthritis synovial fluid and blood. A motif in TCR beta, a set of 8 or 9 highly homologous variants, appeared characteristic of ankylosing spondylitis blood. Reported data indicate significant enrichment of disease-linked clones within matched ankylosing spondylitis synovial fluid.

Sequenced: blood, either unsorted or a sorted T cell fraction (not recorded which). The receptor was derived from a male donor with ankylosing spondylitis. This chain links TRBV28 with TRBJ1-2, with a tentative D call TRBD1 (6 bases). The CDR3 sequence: CASRLGQTAYGYTF. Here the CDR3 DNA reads TGTGCCAGCAGGCTTGGACAGACCGCCTATGGCTACACCTTC.